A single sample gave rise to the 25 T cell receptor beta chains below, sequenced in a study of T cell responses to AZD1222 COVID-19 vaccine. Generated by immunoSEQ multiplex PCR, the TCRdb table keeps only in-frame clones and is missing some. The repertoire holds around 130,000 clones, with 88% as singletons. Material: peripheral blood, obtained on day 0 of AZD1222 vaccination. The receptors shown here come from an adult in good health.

The CDR3 DNA reads as TGTGCCAGCGTAGGAGGGGACTATGGCTACACCTTC. It encodes CASVGGDYGYTF. The chain has TRBV6-5 and TRBJ1-2; a weak D match, TRBD1 (5 bases). Trimming cost V 8 bases and J 3 bases, with 10 bases left between them. This CDR3 is built from 12 residues. The germline V gene encodes CDR1 MNHEY and CDR2 SVGAGI.

CDR3 in amino acids: CASGFHQPQHF. The CDR3 region has the DNA TGTGCTAGTGGTTTTCATCAGCCCCAGCATTTT. V and J are TRBV12-5 and TRBJ1-5, with unresolved D. V lost 3 bases and J lost 5, with 2 bases in between. Germline V gene data show CDR1 as LGHNT and CDR2 as FRNRAP. This CDR3 spans 11 amino acids.

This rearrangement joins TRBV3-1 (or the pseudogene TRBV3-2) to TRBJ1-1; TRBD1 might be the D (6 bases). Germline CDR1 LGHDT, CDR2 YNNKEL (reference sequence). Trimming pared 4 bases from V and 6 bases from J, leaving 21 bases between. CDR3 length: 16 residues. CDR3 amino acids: CASSLEGGGGFAEAFF. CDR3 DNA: TGTGCCAGCAGCCTAGAGGGGGGCGGAGGCTTCGCTGAAGCTTTCTTT.

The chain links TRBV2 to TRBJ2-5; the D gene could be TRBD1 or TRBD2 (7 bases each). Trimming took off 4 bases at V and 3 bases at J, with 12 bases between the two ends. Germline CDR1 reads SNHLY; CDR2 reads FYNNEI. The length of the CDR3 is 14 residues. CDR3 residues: CASSVTGREETQYF. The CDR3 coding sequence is TGTGCCAGCAGTGTGACAGGGAGGGAAGAGACCCAGTACTTC.

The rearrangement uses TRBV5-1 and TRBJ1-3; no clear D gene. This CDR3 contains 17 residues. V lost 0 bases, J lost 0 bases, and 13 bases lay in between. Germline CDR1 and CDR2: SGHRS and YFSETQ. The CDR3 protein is CASSLEVGFSSGNTIYF. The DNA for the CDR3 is TGCGCCAGCAGCTTGGAGGTGGGATTTAGCTCTGGAAACACCATATATTTT.

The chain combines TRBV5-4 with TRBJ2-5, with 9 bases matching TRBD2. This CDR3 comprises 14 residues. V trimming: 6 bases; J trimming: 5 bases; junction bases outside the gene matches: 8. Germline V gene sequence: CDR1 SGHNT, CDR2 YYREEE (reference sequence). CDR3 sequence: CASKGGGASETQYF. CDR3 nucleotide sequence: TGTGCCAGCAAGGGCGGGGGGGCTTCTGAGACCCAGTACTTC.

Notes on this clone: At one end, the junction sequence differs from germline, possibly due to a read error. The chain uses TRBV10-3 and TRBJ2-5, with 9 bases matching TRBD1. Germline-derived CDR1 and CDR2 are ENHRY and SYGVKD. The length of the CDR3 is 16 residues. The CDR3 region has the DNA TGTGCCATGAGTGAGCAGACCCCGGGACAGGGAGAGACCCAGTACTTC. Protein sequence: CAMSEQTPGQGETQYF.

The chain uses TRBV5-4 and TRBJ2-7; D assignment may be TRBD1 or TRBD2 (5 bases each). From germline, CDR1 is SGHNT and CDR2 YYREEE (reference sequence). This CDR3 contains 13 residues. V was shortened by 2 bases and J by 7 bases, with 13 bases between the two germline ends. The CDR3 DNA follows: TGTGCCAGCAGCTTTCCAGGGACGGGTGAGCAGTACTTC. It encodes CASSFPGTGEQYF.

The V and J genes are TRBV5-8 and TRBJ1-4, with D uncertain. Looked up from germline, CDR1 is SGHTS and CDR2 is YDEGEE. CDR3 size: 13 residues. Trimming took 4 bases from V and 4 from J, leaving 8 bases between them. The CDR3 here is CASSPRGNEKLFF. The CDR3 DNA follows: TGTGCCAGCAGCCCGCGGGGTAATGAAAAACTGTTTTTT.

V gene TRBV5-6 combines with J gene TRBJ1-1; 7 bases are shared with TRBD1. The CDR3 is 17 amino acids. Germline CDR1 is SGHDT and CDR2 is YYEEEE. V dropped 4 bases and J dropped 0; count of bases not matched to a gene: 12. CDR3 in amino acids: CASSPSRTGTVNTEAFF. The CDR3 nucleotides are TGTGCCAGCAGCCCGAGTCGAACCGGGACAGTGAACACTGAAGCTTTCTTT.

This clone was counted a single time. CDR3 protein: CASTLRTGDGEAFF. The DNA of the CDR3 is TGTGCCAGCACCCTCCGGACAGGGGACGGTGAAGCTTTCTTT. The chain has TRBV14 and TRBJ1-1; 9 positions match TRBD1. The CDR3 has 14 residues. Germline V lookup: CDR1 SGHDN, CDR2 FVKESK. The V gene end was trimmed by 7 bases and the J gene end by 7 bases; junction bases not matched to a gene: 10.

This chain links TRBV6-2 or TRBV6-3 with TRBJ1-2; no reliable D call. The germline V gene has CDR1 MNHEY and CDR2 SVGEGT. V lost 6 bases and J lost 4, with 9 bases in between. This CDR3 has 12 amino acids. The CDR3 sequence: CASSETRYGYTF. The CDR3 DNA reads TGTGCCAGCAGCGAGACACGCTATGGCTACACCTTC.

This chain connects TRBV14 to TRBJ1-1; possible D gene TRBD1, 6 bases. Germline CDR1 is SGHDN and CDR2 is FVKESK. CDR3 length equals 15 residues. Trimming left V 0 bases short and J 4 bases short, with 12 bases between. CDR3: CASSQEWGARTEAFF. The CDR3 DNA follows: TGTGCCAGCAGCCAAGAATGGGGGGCTCGCACTGAAGCTTTCTTT.

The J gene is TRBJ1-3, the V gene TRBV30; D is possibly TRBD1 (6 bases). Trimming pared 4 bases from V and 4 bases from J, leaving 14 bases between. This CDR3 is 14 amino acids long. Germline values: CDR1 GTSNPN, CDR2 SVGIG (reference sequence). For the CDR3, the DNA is TGTGCCTGGAATCAGGGGAGCCCCGGAAACACCATATATTTT. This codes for CAWNQGSPGNTIYF.

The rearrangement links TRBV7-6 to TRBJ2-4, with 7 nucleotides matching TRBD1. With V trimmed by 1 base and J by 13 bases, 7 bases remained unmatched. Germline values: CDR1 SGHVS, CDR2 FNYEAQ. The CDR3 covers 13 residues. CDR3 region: CASSLGRDRAQYF. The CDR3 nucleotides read TGTGCCAGCAGCTTAGGACGGGACAGAGCCCAGTACTTC.

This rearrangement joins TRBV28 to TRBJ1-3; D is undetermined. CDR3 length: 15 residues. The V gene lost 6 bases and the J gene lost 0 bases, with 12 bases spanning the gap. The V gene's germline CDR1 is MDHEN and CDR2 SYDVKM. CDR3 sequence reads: CASRTEGNSGNTIYF. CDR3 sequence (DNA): TGTGCCAGCAGAACCGAAGGGAACTCTGGAAACACCATATATTTT.

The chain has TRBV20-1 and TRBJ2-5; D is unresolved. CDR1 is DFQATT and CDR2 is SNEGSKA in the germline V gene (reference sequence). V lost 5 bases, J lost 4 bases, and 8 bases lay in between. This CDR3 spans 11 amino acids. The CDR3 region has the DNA TGCAGTGCTGGCATGGGAGAGACCCAGTACTTC. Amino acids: CSAGMGETQYF.

The CDR3 is CASSLGYRGSNEKLFF. The CDR3 DNA reads TGTGCCAGCAGCTTAGGATACAGGGGATCTAATGAAAAACTGTTTTTT. This chain joins TRBV11-2 and TRBJ1-4; TRBD1 aligns across 7 bases. CDR3 length: 16 amino acids. Germline loops: CDR1 SGHAT, CDR2 FQNNGV. With 1 base clipped from V and 3 bases from J, the junction kept 5 bases outside the gene matches. The full variable domain, with the rest looked up from reference TRBV11-2 and TRBJ1-4, is EAGVAQSPRYKIIEKRQSVAFWCNPISGHATLYWYQQILGQGPKLLIQFQNNGVVDDSQLPKDRFSAERLKGVDSTLKIQPAKLEDSAVYLCASSLGYRGSNEKLFFGSGTQLSVL.

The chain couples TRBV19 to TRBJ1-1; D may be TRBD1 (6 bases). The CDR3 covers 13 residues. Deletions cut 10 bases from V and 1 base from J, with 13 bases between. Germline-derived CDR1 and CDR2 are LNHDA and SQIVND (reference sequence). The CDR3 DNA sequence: TGTGCCACCTGCGGACAGCCGAACACTGAAGCTTTCTTT. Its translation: CATCGQPNTEAFF.

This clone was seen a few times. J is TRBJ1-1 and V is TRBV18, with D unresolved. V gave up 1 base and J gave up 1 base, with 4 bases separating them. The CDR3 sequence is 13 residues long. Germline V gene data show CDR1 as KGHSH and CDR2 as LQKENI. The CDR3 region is CASSPQENTEAFF. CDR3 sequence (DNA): TGTGCCAGCTCACCACAGGAGAACACTGAAGCTTTCTTT.

The CDR3 coding sequence is TGCAGTGCTAGTCGGACAGGGGGCTCAAGCTCCTACGAGCAGTACTTC. This gives the protein CSASRTGGSSSYEQYF. The chain is built from TRBV20-1 and TRBJ2-7; TRBD1 matches 11 bases. Losses at the gene ends were 3 bases for V and 0 bases for J; bases not matched to a gene: 7. CDR1 and CDR2 from the germline V gene are DFQATT and SNEGSKA (reference sequence). This CDR3 spans 16 amino acids.

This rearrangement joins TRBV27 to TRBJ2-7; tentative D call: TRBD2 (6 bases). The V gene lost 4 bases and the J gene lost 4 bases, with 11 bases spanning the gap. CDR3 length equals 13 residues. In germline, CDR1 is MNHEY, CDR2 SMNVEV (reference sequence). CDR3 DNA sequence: TGTGCCAGCAGTTCCTGGGACTTATACGAGCAGTACTTC. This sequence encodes CASSSWDLYEQYF.

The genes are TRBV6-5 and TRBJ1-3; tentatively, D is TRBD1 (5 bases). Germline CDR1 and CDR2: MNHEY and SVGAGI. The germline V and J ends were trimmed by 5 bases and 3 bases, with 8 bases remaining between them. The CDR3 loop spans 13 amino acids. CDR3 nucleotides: TGTGCCAGCAGTAGGGGCGGTGGAAACACCATATATTTT. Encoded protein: CASSRGGGNTIYF.

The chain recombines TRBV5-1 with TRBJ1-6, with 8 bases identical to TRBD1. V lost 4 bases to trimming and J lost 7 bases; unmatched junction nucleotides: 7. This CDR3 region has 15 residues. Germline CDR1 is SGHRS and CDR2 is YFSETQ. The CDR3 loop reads CASSLLQGDNSPLHF. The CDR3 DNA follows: TGCGCCAGCAGCCTACTACAGGGGGACAATTCACCCCTCCACTTT.

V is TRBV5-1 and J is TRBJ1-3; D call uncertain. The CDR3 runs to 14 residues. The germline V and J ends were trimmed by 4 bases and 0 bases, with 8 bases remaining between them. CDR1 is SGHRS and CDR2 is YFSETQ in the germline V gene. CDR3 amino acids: CASSADLSGNTIYF. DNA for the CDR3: TGCGCCAGCAGCGCGGATCTCTCTGGAAACACCATATATTTT.